This T cell receptor (beta chain) comes out of a study of cytomegalovirus exposure and HLA in healthy donors. Across the whole study: Early released data had tens of millions of unique TCRs, all coming from HLA-typed donors.

PCR employed 60 Vbeta and 13 Jbeta primers. Study processing details: Later, 65 million to 85 million unique TCR beta chains were counted in an analysis, and roughly 11 million of them were shared. Produced via immunoSEQ multiplex PCR; TCRdb's table is partial and in-frame only. V, J and clone size are those of that table, while D and trimming were read from the DNA. The sample has some 70,000 clones, less than 70% seen once; the top ten hold approximately 2.9%. About this clone itself: Its antigen is not known.

The CDR3 loop spans 17 amino acids. Trimming cost V 0 bases and J 4 bases, with 15 bases left between them. The V gene's germline CDR1 is LGHNA and CDR2 YSLEER. Study-wide results and caveats: A list of approximately 160 TCR beta chains associated with cytomegalovirus was given.

The sequence was collected from a woman between 50 and 59 years old in good health and CMV-seronegative. The chain recombines TRBV4-3 with TRBJ1-4; TRBD1 might be the D (5 bases). Material: PBMCs. DNA of the CDR3: TGCGCCAGCAGCCAAGATCCGGGGGGGTTGGGTAATGAAAAACTGTTTTTT. It encodes CASSQDPGGLGNEKLFF.